The T cell receptor beta chain described here comes from a study of blood T cell repertoires in COVID-19. Sequencing was performed with immunoSEQ multiplex PCR; in TCRdb, only in-frame clones are kept and a portion is missing. The table has about 200,000 clones, 75% to 90% seen once. This CDR3 region has 14 residues. Trimming removed 8 bases from V and 3 bases from J, with 15 bases in between. The germline CDR1 and CDR2 sequences are MGHRA and YSYEKL. The chain has TRBV4-1 and TRBJ2-3; a weak D match, TRBD2 (6 bases). This receptor was taken from a man aged 25 to 40 who had recovered from COVID-19. The sequenced sample consisted of PBMCs or T cells enriched from blood (not recorded which). CDR3 residues: CASAWGDPTDTQYF. CDR3 bases: TGCGCCAGCGCCTGGGGGGACCCTACAGATACGCAGTATTTT.